This TCR beta chain derives from a study of cytomegalovirus exposure and HLA in healthy donors. Overall study: Inside one of the first data releases sat around 85 million unique TCRs taken from HLA-typed donors. Whole-study results and caveats: Cytomegalovirus association was listed for roughly 160 TCR beta chains. Productive rates of about 90% or about 30% were seen for most TCR beta V segments in an earlier analysis.

The CDR3 covers 13 residues. With 4 bases removed from V and 3 bases from J, the gap between germline ends came to 7 bases. Germline V gene sequence: CDR1 SGHVS, CDR2 FNYEAQ. Note on this clone: The antigen is undetermined.

The PCR employed 60 Vbeta primers together with 13 Jbeta primers. As handled by the study authors: Unique TCR beta chains totaled roughly 79 million in a later count, with some 10 million of them shared. Libraries were prepared by immunoSEQ multiplex PCR; TCRdb keeps only in-frame clonotypes and omits some of them. Clonal size and the V and J genes are those of that table, whereas D and trimming came from the DNA. The sample consists of roughly 140,000 clones, about three quarters of them appearing once. The sequence derives from a man in his forties or fifties in good health and CMV-seropositive. The sequencing sample was made of PBMCs. The chain joins TRBV7-6 to TRBJ2-1; D is perhaps TRBD2 (6 bases). CDR3 protein: CASSSGVYNEQFF. In DNA, the CDR3 is TGTGCCAGCAGCTCGGGAGTCTACAATGAGCAGTTCTTC.